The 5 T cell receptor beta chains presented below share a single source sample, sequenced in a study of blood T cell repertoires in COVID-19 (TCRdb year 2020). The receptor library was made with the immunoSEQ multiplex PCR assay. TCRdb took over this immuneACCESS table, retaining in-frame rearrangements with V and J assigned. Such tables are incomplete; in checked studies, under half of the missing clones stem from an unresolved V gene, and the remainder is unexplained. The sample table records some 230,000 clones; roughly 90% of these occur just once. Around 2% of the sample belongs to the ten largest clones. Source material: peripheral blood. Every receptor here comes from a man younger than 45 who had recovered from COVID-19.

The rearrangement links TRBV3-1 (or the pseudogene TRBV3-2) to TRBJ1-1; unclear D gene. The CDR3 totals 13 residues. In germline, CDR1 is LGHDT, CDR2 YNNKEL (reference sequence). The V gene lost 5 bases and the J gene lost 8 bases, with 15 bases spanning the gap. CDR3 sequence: CASSRDPVIEAFF. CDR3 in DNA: TGTGCCAGCAGCAGAGATCCCGTCATAGAAGCTTTCTTT.

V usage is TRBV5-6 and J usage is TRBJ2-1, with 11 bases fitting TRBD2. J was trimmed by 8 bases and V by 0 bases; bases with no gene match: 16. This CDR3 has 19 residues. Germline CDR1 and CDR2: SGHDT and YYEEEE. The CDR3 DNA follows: TGTGCCAGCAGCTTGGAAGAGGTCAACCTAGCGGGGGGCCGGGATGAGCAGTTCTTC. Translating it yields CASSLEEVNLAGGRDEQFF. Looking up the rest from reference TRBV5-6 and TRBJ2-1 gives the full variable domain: DAGVTQSPTHLIKTRGQQVTLRCSPKSGHDTVSWYQQALGQGPQFIFQYYEEEERQRGNFPDRFSGHQFPNYSSELNVNALLLGDSALYLCASSLEEVNLAGGRDEQFFGPGTRLTVL.

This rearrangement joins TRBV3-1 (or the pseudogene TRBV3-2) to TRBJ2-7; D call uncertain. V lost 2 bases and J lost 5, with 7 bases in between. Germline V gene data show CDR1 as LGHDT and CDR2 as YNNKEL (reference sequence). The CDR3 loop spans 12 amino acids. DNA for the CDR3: TGTGCCAGCAGCCAATTTCGTGACGAGCAGTACTTC. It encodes CASSQFRDEQYF.

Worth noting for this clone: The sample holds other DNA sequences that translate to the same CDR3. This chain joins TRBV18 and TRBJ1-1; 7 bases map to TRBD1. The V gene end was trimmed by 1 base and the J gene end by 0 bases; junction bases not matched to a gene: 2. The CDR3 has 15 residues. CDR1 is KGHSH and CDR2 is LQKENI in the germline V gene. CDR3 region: CASSPRGQLNTEAFF. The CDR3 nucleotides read TGTGCCAGCTCACCACGGGGACAGTTGAACACTGAAGCTTTCTTT.

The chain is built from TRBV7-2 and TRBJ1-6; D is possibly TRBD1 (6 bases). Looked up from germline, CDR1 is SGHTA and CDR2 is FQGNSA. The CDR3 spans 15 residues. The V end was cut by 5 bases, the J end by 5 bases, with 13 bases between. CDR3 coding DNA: TGTGCCAGCAGCGACAAACAGGGTAATAATTCACCCCTCCACTTT. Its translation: CASSDKQGNNSPLHF.